The 16 T cell receptor beta chains in this list originate from one sample, sequenced in a study of T-cell reconstitution after alpha-beta-depleted transplantation in children (dated by TCRdb to the mid-2010s). Receptor amplification or capture employed PCR. Sequencing used an Illumina HiSeq 2500. To normalize quantification of the TCRbeta repertoire, the TCR libraries were built with molecular barcoding that relied on unique molecular identifiers. TCRdb handled the public reads itself, with Q25 trimming in fastp and clone calling in MiXCR, and kept productive beta chains. Records with the same CDR3 protein are collapsed into one entry carrying the most frequent genes and DNA. The sample profile shows some 110,000 distinct CDR3 sequences; 10% of them were found once. Around 35% of the sample is held by the ten biggest clonotypes. Sample treatment or condition, as interpreted from the label and publication: allogeneic hematopoietic cell transplantation with graft depleted of TCRalphabeta T cells and CD19 B cells.

Material: PBMCs, obtained before TCRalphabeta/CD19-depleted stem cell transplant. The receptors were gathered from a boy younger than 10 with acute lymphoblastic leukemia, due to receive a stem cell transplant.

This clonotype showed up just a few times. One junction end does not reproduce the germline sequence, and a read error may be involved. The chain recombines TRBV5-1 with TRBJ2-7; 9 bases line up with TRBD1. This CDR3 has 17 residues. Germline CDR1 and CDR2: SGHRS and YFSETQ. CDR3 DNA: TGCGCCAGCAGCCTTGGAGGGTTAACAGGGGGCTCCGACGAGCAGTACTTC. Translating it yields CASSLGGLTGGSDEQYF.

A few counts support this clonotype. The V call is TRBV9, the J call TRBJ2-7; TRBD2 agrees at 7 bases. This CDR3 region has 16 residues. CDR1 is SGDLS and CDR2 is YYNGEE in the germline V gene. With V trimmed by 0 bases and J by 6 bases, 12 bases remained unmatched. CDR3 residues: CASSVATDAGVGEQYF. The CDR3, as DNA: TGTGCCAGCAGCGTAGCTACGGATGCGGGAGTGGGCGAGCAGTACTTC. Full variable domain (remainder filled in from reference TRBV9 and TRBJ2-7): DSGVTQTPKHLITATGQRVTLRCSPRSGDLSVYWYQQSLDQGLQFLIQYYNGEERAKGNILERFSAQQFPDLHSELNLSSLELGDSALYFCASSVATDAGVGEQYFGPGTRLTVT.

This clonotype was observed many times. V is TRBV12-3 or TRBV12-4 and J is TRBJ2-3; perhaps TRBD2 as D (6 bases). The V end lost 8 bases, the J end lost 3 bases, and 21 bases lay between the germline ends. The CDR3 is made up of 16 amino acids. CDR3 amino acids: CASEWVWGERTDTQYF. The CDR3 DNA reads as TGTGCCAGCGAGTGGGTGTGGGGGGAAAGAACAGATACGCAGTATTTT.

This clonotype was recorded a few times. The CDR3 is CATSRDSRDRLTEQYF. CDR3 DNA: TGTGCCACCAGCAGAGATAGCCGGGACAGATTAACGGAGCAGTACTTC. The J gene is TRBJ2-7, the V gene TRBV15, with TRBD1 matching 7 bases. V gave up 0 bases and J gave up 7 bases; unmatched junction bases: 12. The CDR3 totals 16 residues. Germline CDR1 LNHNV, CDR2 YYDKDF (reference sequence).

Ten or more counts support this clonotype. The genes are TRBV7-9 and TRBJ2-2, with 8 bases identical to TRBD2. Germline CDR1 SEHNR, CDR2 FQNEAQ (reference sequence). This CDR3 has 14 residues. J gave up 6 bases and V 7 bases, and 7 bases lay outside the gene matches. The CDR3 DNA sequence: TGTGCCAGCACTAGCGGGCCGGCGGCCGGGGAGCTGTTTTTT. It encodes CASTSGPAAGELFF.

A word on this clonotype: A clone one base away is much larger, so this may be a read error. The CDR3 region is CTSSYSGDSDPNEQYF. The DNA of the CDR3 is TGTACCAGCAGTTACTCGGGTGACTCGGACCCGAACGAGCAGTACTTC. This rearrangement joins TRBV6-5 to TRBJ2-7; unclear D gene. The length of the CDR3 is 16 residues. Germline CDR1 MNHEY, CDR2 SVGAGI.

A word on this clonotype: Mismatch with germline at one junction end may stem from a read error. The DNA for the CDR3 is TGTTCCAGCAGCTTAGGAGAAGGCTATGAGCAGTTCTTC. Translating it yields CSSSLGEGYEQFF. The V and J genes are TRBV11-2 and TRBJ2-1, with unresolved D. The CDR3 is 13 residues long. CDR1 and CDR2 from the germline V gene are SGHAT and FQNNGV.

In this sample, this clonotype turned up many times. The chain links TRBV7-3 to TRBJ2-7, with D unclear. The CDR3 has 13 residues. Between the trimmed V and J ends, which lost 4 bases and 6 bases, there was a span of 13 bases. Germline V lookup: CDR1 SGHTA, CDR2 FQGTGA. In nucleotides, the CDR3 is TGTGCCAGCAGCTCATCAGTGTTCTCCGAGCAGTACTTC. This codes for CASSSSVFSEQYF.

This clonotype was observed many times. CDR3 protein: CAIARQGRRNTEAFF. The CDR3 DNA follows: TGTGCCATCGCCCGACAGGGGCGGAGGAACACTGAAGCTTTCTTT. This chain connects TRBV10-3 to TRBJ1-1; TRBD1 aligns across 8 bases. The junction had 9 bases not matched to a gene; V was cut back by 8 bases and J by 1 base. The CDR3 is made up of 15 amino acids. Germline CDR1 reads ENHRY; CDR2 reads SYGVKD.

This clonotype was recorded many times. The CDR3 nucleotides are TGTGCCAGCAGTCTGGGGGGGCGGGCAACCTACAATGAGCAGTTCTTC. It translates to CASSLGGRATYNEQFF. The V and J genes are TRBV6-6 and TRBJ2-1; TRBD2 might be the D (7 bases). The ends were cut back, 5 bases at V and 2 bases at J, with 16 bases in the middle. The length of the CDR3 is 16 residues. Germline CDR1 MNHNY, CDR2 SVGAGI (reference sequence).

This clonotype has only a few counts. V usage is TRBV20-1 and J usage is TRBJ1-5; 7 positions match TRBD1. Trimming at V came to 1 base and at J to 5 bases, leaving 2 bases not matched to a gene. Germline values: CDR1 DFQATT, CDR2 SNEGSKA (reference sequence). This CDR3 comprises 13 residues. The DNA for the CDR3 is TGCAGTGCTAGAGGGGACAGAGATCAGCCCCAGCATTTT. It is translated as CSARGDRDQPQHF.

The chain is built from TRBV19 and TRBJ1-2; a possible D gene is TRBD1 (5 bases). CDR3 length equals 15 residues. Germline V gene sequence: CDR1 LNHDA, CDR2 SQIVND (reference sequence). The V and J ends lost 5 bases and 6 bases respectively, with 19 bases between them. The CDR3 region is CASSFDRGAVDGYTF. The CDR3 DNA is TGTGCCAGTAGTTTCGACAGAGGCGCGGTTGATGGCTACACCTTC.

This clonotype has a handful of counts. At one end, the junction sequence differs from germline, possibly due to a read error. This sequence joins TRBV7-8 and TRBJ1-2; D is unresolved. The CDR3 runs 14 residues. Germline CDR1 and CDR2: SGHVS and FQNEAQ. The CDR3 region has the DNA TGTGCCAGCAGCTTAGGGGGTTTGCTTGGACTATATGTCTTC. Translating gives CASSLGGLLGLYVF.

This clonotype was counted many times. This chain joins TRBV7-3 and TRBJ1-5, with 7 bases lining up with TRBD1. V lost 6 bases, J lost 2 bases, and 7 bases stayed unmatched. In germline, CDR1 is SGHTA, CDR2 FQGTGA. CDR3 length equals 15 residues. As DNA, the CDR3 is TGTGCCAGCAGTCTCCGACAGGGTGGCAATCAGCCCCAGCATTTT. Protein: CASSLRQGGNQPQHF.

This clonotype was seen at least ten times. The V and J genes are TRBV6-5 and TRBJ2-7, with D perhaps matching TRBD1 (5 bases). The CDR3 loop spans 14 amino acids. V shed 4 bases and J shed 8 bases, with 18 bases lying between them. Germline assignment: CDR1 MNHEY and CDR2 SVGAGI. The CDR3, as DNA: TGTGCCAGCAGTTTTCTTACTGATAAGGGGAAGCAGTACTTC. Encoded protein: CASSFLTDKGKQYF.

V gene TRBV20-1 combines with J gene TRBJ1-1; D gene ambiguous. The CDR3 is made up of 15 amino acids. CDR1 is DFQATT and CDR2 is SNEGSKA in the germline V gene (reference sequence). Trimming took off 6 bases at V and 1 base at J, with 18 bases between the two ends. Written as DNA, the CDR3 is TGCAGTGCCCCTGCTCATGGACGAAGGAACACTGAAGCTTTCTTT. It yields the protein CSAPAHGRRNTEAFF.